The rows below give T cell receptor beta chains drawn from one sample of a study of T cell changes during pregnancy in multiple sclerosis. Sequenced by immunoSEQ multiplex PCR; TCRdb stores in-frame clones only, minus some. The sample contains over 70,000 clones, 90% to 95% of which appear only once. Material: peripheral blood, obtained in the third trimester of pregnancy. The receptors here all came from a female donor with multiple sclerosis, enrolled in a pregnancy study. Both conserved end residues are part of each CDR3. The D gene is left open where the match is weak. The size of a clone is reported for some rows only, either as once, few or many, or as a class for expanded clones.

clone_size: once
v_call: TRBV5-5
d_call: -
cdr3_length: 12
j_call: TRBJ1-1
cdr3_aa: CASSFGQNEAFF
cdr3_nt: TGTGCCAGCAGCTTTGGACAAAACGAAGCTTTCTTT

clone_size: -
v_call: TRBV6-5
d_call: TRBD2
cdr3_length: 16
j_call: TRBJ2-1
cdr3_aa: CASSFRTSGRSNEQFF
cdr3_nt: TGTGCCAGCAGTTTCCGGACTAGCGGGAGGAGCAATGAGCAGTTCTTC

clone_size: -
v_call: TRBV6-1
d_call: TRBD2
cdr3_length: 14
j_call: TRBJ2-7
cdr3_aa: CASSNSGGGYEQYF
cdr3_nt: TGTGCCAGCAGTAATAGCGGGGGAGGCTACGAGCAGTACTTC

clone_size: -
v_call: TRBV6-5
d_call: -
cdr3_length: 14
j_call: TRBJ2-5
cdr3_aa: CASRPDSIQETQYF
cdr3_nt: TGTGCCAGCAGACCGGACTCCATACAAGAGACCCAGTACTTC

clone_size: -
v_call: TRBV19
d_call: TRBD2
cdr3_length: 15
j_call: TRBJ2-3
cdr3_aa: CASRLAGGPTDTQYF
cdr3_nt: TGTGCCAGCAGACTAGCGGGAGGGCCGACAGATACGCAGTATTTT

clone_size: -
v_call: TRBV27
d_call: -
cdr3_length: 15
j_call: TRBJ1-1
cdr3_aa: CASSLRIGVNTEAFF
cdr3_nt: TGTGCCAGCAGTTTAAGAATAGGGGTGAACACTGAAGCTTTCTTT

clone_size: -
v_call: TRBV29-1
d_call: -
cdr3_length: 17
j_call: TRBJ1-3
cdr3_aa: CSVEGFGGPVAGNTIYF
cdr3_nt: TGCAGCGTTGAAGGTTTTGGGGGCCCCGTTGCTGGAAACACCATATATTTT

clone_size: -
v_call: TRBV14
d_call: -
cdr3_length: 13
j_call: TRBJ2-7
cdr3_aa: CASSQVAWYEQYF
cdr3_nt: TGTGCCAGCAGCCAGGTAGCTTGGTACGAGCAGTACTTC

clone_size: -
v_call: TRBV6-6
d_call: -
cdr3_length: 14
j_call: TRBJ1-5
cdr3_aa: CASSYGGSNQPQHF
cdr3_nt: TGTGCCAGCAGTTACGGCGGAAGCAATCAGCCCCAGCATTTT

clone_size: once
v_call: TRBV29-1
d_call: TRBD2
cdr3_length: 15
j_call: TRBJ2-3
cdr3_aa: CSALGLHGGTDTQYF
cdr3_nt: TGCAGCGCCTTGGGACTCCACGGGGGGACAGATACGCAGTATTTT

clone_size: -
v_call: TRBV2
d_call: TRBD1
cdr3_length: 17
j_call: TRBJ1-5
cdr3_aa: CASNPGTGASGNQPQHF
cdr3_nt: TGTGCCAGCAACCCCGGGACAGGGGCTTCTGGCAATCAGCCCCAGCATTTT

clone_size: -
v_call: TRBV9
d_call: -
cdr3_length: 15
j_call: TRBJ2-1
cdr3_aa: CASSYTGYPYNEQFF
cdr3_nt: TGTGCCAGCAGCTATACAGGGTATCCCTACAATGAGCAGTTCTTC

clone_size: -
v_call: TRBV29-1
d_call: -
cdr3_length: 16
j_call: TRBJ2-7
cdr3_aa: CSVEGLGGSLAYEQYF
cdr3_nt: TGCAGCGTTGAGGGGCTTGGGGGGAGTCTTGCCTACGAGCAGTACTTC

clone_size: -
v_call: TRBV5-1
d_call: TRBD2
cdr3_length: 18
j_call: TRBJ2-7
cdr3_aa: CASSFFGTSGRSSYEQYF
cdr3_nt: TGCGCCAGCAGCTTCTTCGGGACTAGCGGAAGGAGCTCCTACGAGCAGTACTTC

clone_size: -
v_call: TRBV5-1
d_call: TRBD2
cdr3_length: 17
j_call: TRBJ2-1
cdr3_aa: CASSTLRTSGVYNEQFF
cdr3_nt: TGCGCCAGCTCCACCCTACGGACTAGCGGGGTTTACAATGAGCAGTTCTTC

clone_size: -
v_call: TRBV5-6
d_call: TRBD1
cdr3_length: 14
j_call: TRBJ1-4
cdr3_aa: CASSLTGGNEKLFF
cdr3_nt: TGTGCCAGCAGCCTGACAGGGGGCAATGAAAAACTGTTTTTT

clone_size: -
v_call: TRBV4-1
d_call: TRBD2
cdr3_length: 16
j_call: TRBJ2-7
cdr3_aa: CASSRGGASGKYEQYF
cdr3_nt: TGCGCCAGCAGCCGTGGGGGGGCTAGCGGGAAATACGAGCAGTACTTC

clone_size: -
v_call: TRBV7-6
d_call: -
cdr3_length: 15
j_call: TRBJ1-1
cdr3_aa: CASSLMANGGEAAFF
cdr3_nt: TGTGCCAGCAGCTTAATGGCAAACGGGGGGGAAGCGGCTTTCTTT

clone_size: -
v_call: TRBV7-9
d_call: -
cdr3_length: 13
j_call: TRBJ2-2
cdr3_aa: CASSHRHPGELFF
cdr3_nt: TGTGCCAGCAGCCACCGACATCCCGGGGAGCTGTTTTTT

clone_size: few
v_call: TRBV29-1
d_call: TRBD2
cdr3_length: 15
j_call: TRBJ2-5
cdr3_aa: CSVGSQAGGPETQYF
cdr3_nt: TGCAGCGTTGGTAGCCAAGCGGGAGGGCCAGAGACCCAGTACTTC

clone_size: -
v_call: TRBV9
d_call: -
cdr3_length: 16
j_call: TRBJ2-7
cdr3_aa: CASSPRASVTSYEQYF
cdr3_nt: TGTGCCAGCAGCCCCCGGGCTAGCGTTACCTCCTACGAGCAGTACTTC

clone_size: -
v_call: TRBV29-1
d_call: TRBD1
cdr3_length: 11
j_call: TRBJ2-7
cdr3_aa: CSVGQSYEQYF
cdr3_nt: TGCAGCGTGGGACAGAGCTACGAGCAGTACTTC

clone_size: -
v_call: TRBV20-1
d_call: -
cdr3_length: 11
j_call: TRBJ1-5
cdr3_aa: CSARGGQPQHF
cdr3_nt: TGCAGTGCTAGGGGGGGTCAGCCCCAGCATTTT

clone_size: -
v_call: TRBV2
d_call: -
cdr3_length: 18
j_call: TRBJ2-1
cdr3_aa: CASSGTSLAAGTYNEQFF
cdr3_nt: TGTGCCAGCAGTGGGACTTCATTAGCCGCGGGGACCTACAATGAGCAGTTCTTC

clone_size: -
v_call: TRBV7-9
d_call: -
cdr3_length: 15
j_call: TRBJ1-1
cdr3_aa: CASSPSGHMNTEAFF
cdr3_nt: TGTGCCAGCAGCCCCTCGGGACATATGAACACTGAAGCTTTCTTT

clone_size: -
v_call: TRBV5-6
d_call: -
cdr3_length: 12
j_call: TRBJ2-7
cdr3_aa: CASSLGGYEQYF
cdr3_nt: TGTGCCAGCAGCTTAGGAGGCTACGAGCAGTACTTC

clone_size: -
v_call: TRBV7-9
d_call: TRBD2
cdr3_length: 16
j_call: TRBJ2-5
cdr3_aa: CASSLVVAGGEETQYF
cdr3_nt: TGTGCCAGCAGCTTAGTCGTAGCGGGAGGAGAGGAGACCCAGTACTTC

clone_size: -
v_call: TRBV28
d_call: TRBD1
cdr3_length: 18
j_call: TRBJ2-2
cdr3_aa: CASSLNAGGVHGTGELFF
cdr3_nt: TGTGCCAGCAGTTTAAACGCAGGGGGCGTTCACGGCACCGGGGAGCTGTTTTTT

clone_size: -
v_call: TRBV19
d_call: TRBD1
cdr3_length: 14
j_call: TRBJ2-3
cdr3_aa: CASSWRQGVGTQYF
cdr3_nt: TGTGCCAGTAGTTGGAGACAGGGGGTTGGTACGCAGTATTTT

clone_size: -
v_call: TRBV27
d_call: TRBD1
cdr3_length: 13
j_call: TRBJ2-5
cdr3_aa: CASSFEGAETQYF
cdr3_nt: TGTGCCAGCAGTTTTGAGGGGGCTGAGACCCAGTACTTC

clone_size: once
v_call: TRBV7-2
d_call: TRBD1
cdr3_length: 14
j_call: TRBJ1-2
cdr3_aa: CASTGTGGAYGYTF
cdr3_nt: TGTGCCAGCACCGGGACAGGGGGCGCCTATGGCTACACCTTC

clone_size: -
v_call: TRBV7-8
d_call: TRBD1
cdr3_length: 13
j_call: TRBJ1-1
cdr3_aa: CASSEGANAEAFF
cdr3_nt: TGTGCCAGCAGTGAGGGGGCGAACGCTGAAGCTTTCTTT

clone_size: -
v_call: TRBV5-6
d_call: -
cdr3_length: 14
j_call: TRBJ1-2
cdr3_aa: CASSLGVTGYGYTF
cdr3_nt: TGTGCCAGCAGCTTGGGGGTGACAGGCTATGGCTACACCTTC

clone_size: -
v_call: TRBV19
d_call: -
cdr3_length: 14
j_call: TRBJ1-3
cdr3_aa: CASSRGGPGNTIYF
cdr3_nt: TGTGCCAGTAGTAGGGGAGGACCTGGAAACACCATATATTTT

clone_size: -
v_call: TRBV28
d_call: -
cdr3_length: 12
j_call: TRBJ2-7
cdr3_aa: CASSSPRRGQYF
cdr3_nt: TGTGCCAGCAGTTCCCCCCGCCGAGGGCAGTACTTC

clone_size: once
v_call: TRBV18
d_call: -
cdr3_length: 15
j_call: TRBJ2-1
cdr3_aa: CASSPRRAGYNEQFF
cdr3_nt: TGTGCCAGCTCACCACGGAGGGCGGGTTACAATGAGCAGTTCTTC

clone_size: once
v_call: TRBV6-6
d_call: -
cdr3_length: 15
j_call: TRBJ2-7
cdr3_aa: CASSYYPDSGYEQYF
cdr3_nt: TGTGCCAGCAGTTACTACCCCGATAGTGGTTACGAGCAGTACTTC

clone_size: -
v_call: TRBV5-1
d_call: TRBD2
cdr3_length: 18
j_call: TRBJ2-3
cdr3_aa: CASSGGLAGGFSTDTQYF
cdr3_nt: TGCGCCAGCAGCGGTGGACTAGCGGGAGGGTTTAGTACAGATACGCAGTATTTT

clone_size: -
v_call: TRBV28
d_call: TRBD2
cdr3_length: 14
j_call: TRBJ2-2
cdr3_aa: CASTPGGPTGELFF
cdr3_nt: TGTGCCAGCACCCCGGGGGGTCCTACCGGGGAGCTGTTTTTT

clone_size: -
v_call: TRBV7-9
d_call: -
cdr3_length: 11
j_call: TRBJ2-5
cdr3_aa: CASSIKETQYF
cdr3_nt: TGTGCCAGCAGCATTAAAGAGACCCAGTACTTC

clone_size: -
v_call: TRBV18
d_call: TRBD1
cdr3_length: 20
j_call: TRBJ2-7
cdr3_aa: CASSPLPGTGLPRGSYEQYF
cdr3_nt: TGTGCCAGCTCACCACTTCCCGGGACAGGGTTACCGCGGGGTTCCTACGAGCAGTACTTC

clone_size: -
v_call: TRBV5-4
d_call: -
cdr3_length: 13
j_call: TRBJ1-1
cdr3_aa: CASSLEGWAEAFF
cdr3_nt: TGTGCCAGCAGCTTGGAGGGGTGGGCTGAAGCTTTCTTT

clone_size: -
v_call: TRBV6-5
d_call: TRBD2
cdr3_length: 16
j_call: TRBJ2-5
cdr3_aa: CASSYSPSGSKETQYF
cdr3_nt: TGTGCCAGCAGTTATTCCCCTAGCGGGAGTAAAGAGACCCAGTACTTC

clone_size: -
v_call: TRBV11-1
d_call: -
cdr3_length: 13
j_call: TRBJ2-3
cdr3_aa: CASSTRYTDTQYF
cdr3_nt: TGTGCCAGCAGCACGAGATACACAGATACGCAGTATTTT

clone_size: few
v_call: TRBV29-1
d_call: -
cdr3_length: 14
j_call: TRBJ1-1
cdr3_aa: CSVVVGGPGTEAFF
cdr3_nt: TGCAGCGTTGTTGTCGGGGGGCCCGGCACTGAAGCTTTCTTT